A single T cell receptor (beta chain) is shown here with its context. Sequencing was performed with immunoSEQ multiplex PCR; in TCRdb, only in-frame clones are kept and a portion is missing. This sample has around 180,000 clones, with 70% to 90% found just once. This record belongs to a study of blood T cell repertoires in COVID-19. The CDR3 totals 15 residues. Germline assignment: CDR1 MNHEY and CDR2 SMNVEV (reference sequence). V lost 3 bases to trimming and J lost 2 bases; unmatched junction nucleotides: 1. The receptor was derived from a man aged 70-80 years with active or convalescent COVID-19. The chain is built from TRBV27 and TRBJ2-1; TRBD2 aligns across 10 bases. Sequencing was performed on peripheral blood. The CDR3 DNA reads as TGTGCCAGCAGTTTTAGCGGGAGGACCTACAATGAGCAGTTCTTC. Translated: CASSFSGRTYNEQFF.